This entry is about one TCR beta chain. There are 16 residues in the CDR3. With V trimmed by 4 bases and J by 3 bases, 7 bases remained unmatched. The germline CDR1 and CDR2 sequences are SGHVS and FNYEAQ. This record comes from a study of early T cells in non-severe SARS-CoV-2 infection. TCRdb re-analysed the 5' RACE reads in MiXCR, keeping a single row per CDR3 protein. The sample has 53,000 or so distinct CDR3 sequences, around 12% seen once. The rearrangement uses TRBV7-6 and TRBJ2-5; 11 nucleotides align to TRBD2. The receptor was isolated from an adult who was a healthcare worker with PCR-confirmed SARS-CoV-2 infection or an uninfected control (not recorded which). The sample was whole blood, taken at baseline. CDR3 sequence: CASSSDQLAGEETQYF. CDR3 DNA: TGTGCCAGCAGCTCCGACCAACTAGCGGGAGAAGAGACCCAGTACTTC.